This T cell receptor (beta chain) derives from a study of OX40 agonist ivuxolimab in advanced cancers. Libraries were prepared by immunoSEQ multiplex PCR; TCRdb keeps only in-frame clonotypes and omits some of them. The table lists about 48,000 clones, 90% to 95% of them singletons. The TCR was taken from an adult with an advanced solid tumor such as melanoma, head and neck, liver or kidney cancer. Material: CD4+ or CD8+ T cells sorted from blood, obtained in a trial of the OX40 agonist ivuxolimab.

The CDR3, as DNA: TGTGCCAGCAGCTTGGGGACCCGGGCACAAGAGACCCAGTACTTC. This sequence encodes CASSLGTRAQETQYF. The chain employs TRBV13 and TRBJ2-5; D may correspond to TRBD1 or TRBD2 (5 bases each). Between the trimmed V and J ends, which lost 3 bases and 2 bases, there was a span of 13 bases. Per germline, CDR1 PRHDT and CDR2 FYEKMQ (reference sequence). CDR3 size: 15 residues.